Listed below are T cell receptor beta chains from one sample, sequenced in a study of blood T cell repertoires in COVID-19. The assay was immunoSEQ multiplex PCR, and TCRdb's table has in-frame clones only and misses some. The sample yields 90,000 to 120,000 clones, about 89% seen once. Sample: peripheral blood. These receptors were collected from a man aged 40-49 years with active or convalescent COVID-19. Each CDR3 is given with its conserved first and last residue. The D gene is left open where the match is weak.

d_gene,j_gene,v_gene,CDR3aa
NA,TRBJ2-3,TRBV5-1,CASSLAHTDTQYF
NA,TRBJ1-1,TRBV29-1,CSGRQLNTEAFF
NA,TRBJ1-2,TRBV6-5,CASSSLTAFYGYTF
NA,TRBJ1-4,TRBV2,CASSDSLPPLFF
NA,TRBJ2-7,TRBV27,CASSARTGYEQYF
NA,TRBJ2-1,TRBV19,CASMTAHTNNEQFF
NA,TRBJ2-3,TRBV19,CATSRTYSTDTQYF
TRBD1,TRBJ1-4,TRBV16,CASTVDREGEKLFF
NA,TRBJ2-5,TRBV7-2,CASSNLGQRQETQYF
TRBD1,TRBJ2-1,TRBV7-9,CASSFLDRGRGMWNEQFF
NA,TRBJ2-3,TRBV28,CASSSGWGPTDTQYF
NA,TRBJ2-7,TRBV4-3,CASSLSVFYEQYF
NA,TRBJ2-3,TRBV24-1,CATRDSSSTDTQYF
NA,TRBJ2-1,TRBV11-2,CASSSTGVYNEQFF
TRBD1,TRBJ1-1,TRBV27,CASSWDRRNTEAFF
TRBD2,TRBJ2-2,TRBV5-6,CASSLWASGRATGELFF
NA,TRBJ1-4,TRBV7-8,CASSLQGLVVNEKLFF
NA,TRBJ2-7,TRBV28,CASSPRRLEQYF
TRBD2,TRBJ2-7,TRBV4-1,CASSQPTSGRGYEQYF
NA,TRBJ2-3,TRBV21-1,CASSKPPLDRGLSGTDTQYF
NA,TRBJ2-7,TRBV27,CASSRGSYEQYF
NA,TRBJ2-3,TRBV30,CAWGGVSPGTQYF
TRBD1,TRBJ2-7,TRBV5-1,CASSLGDRGAYEQYF
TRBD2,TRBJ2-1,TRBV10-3,CAISDFGGAYNEQFF
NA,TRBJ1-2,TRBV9,CASSVSGNYGYTF
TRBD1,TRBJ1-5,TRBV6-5,CASRRQGSGEQPQHF
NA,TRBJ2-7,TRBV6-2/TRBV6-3,CASSYGEEWKYEQYF
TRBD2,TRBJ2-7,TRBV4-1,CASSQEGVLAGGLNEQYF
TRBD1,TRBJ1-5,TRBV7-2,CASSLMGQGLQPQHF
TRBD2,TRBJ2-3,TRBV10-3,CATGTSGSTDTQYF
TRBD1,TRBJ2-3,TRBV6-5,CASSGTGGKNTQYF
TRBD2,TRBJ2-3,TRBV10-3,CAISRTSGSVVTQYF
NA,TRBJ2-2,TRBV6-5,CASSYTQGPDTGELFF
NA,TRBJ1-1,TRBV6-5,CASSFRSVDTEAFF
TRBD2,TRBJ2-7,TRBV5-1,CASSNGLAGASYEQYF
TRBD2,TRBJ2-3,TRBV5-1,CASSLTSGRADTQYF